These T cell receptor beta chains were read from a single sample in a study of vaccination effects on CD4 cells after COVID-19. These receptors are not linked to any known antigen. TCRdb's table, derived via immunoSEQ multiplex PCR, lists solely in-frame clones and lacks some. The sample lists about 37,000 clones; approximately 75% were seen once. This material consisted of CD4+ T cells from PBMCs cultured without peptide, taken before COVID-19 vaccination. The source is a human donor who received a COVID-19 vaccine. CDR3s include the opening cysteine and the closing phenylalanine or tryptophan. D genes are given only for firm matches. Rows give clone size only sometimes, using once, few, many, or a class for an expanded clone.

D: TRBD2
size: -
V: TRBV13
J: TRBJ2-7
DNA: TGTGCCAGCAGCTTAGCGGGGGGTAGGTCAATGGAGCAGTACTTC
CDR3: CASSLAGGRSMEQYF

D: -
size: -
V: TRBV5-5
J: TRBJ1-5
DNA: TGTGCCAGCAGCTTTGGACCCAATCAGCCCCAGCATTTT
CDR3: CASSFGPNQPQHF

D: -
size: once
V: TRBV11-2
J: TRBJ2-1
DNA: TGTGCCAGCAGCTTAATGGAGACAAGCTACAATGAGCAGTTCTTC
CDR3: CASSLMETSYNEQFF

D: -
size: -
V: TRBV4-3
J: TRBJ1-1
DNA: TGCGCCAGCAGCCAAGGGATAACGATGAACACTGAAGCTTTCTTT
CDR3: CASSQGITMNTEAFF

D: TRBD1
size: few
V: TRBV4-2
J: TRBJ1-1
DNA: TGTGCCAGCAGCCAAGACGTAACAGGGGGCACTGAAGCTTTCTTT
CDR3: CASSQDVTGGTEAFF

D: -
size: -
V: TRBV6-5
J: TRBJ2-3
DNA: TGTGCCAGCAGTTACTCGCGCGGTATTGGCACAGATACGCAGTATTTT
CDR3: CASSYSRGIGTDTQYF

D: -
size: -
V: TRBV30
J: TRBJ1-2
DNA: TGTGCCTGGAGTGATACAAAAGCCCCAATTAACTATGGCTACACCTTC
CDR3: CAWSDTKAPINYGYTF

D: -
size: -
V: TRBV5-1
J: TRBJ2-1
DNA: TGCGCCAGCAGCTTGGATCTCAAAAGCTCCTACAATGAGCAGTTCTTC
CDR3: CASSLDLKSSYNEQFF

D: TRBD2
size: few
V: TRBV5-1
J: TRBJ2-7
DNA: TGCGCCAGCAGCTTGGGGACTAGCGGGTTTTCCTACGAGCAGTACTTC
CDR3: CASSLGTSGFSYEQYF

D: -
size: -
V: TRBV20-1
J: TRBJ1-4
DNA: TGCAGTGTGGGGAAACTGTTTTTT
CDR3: CSVGKLFF

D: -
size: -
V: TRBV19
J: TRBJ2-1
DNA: TGTGCCAGTAGATCCACCGAGCCACCGAGCTCCTACAATGAGCAGTTCTTC
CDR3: CASRSTEPPSSYNEQFF

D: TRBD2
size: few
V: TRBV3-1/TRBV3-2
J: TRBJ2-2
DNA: TGTGCCAGCAGACCCCCGGGACTATTGAACACCGGGGAGCTGTTTTTT
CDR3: CASRPPGLLNTGELFF

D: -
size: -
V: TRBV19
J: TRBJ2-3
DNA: TGTGCCAGTAGTATGGGGACTAGCACAGATACGCAGTATTTT
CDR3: CASSMGTSTDTQYF

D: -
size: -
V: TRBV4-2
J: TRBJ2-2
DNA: TGTGCCAGCAGCTCTCACGTCGGGGAGCTGTTTTTT
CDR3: CASSSHVGELFF

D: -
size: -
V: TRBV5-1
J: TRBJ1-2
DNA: TGCGCCAGCAGCTTAGGACAGTACTATGGCTACACCTTC
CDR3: CASSLGQYYGYTF

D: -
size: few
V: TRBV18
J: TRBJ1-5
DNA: TGTGCCAGCTCGCCCCTCCGTCTAGACCCCAATCTAAGGGTCCCGCCCCAGCATTTT
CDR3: CASSPLRLDPNLRVPPQHF

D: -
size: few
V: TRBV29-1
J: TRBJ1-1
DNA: TGCAGCGGAGGGACGACTGAAGCTTTCTTT
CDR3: CSGGTTEAFF

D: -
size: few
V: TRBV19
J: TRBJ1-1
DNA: TGTGCCACCACAGGGTATGCGAACTCTGAAGCTTTCTTT
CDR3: CATTGYANSEAFF

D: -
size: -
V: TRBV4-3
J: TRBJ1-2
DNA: TGCGCCAGCAGCCAAGATGGCTCAGGGGTTTGGGGCTACACCTTC
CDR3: CASSQDGSGVWGYTF

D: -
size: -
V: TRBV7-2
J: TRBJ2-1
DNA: TGTGCCAGCAGCCAATCCGGGACTCGTGGGGGTGAGCAGTTCTTC
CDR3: CASSQSGTRGGEQFF

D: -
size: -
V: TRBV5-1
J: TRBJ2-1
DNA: TGCGCCAGCAGCTTGGCTGTGACACCGGTTCACGGCTCCTACAATGAGCAGTTCTTC
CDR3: CASSLAVTPVHGSYNEQFF

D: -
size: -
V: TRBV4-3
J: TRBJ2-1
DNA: TGCGCCAGCAGCCAAGATTTAGGCCAGGGGATCATCAATGAGCAGTTCTTC
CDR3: CASSQDLGQGIINEQFF

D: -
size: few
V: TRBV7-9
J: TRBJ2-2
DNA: TGTGCCAGCAGCTCCGGGCCCGGGGCCGGGGAGCTGTTTTTT
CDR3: CASSSGPGAGELFF

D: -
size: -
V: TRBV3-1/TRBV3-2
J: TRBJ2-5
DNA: TGTGCCAGCAGCCAAGATATAGCGGAGGAGACCCAGTACTTC
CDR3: CASSQDIAEETQYF

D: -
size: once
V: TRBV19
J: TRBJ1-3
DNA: TGTGCCAGTAGTATATCCAACTCTGGAAACACCATATATTTT
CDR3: CASSISNSGNTIYF

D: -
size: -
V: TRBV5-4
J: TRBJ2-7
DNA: TGTGCCAGCAGCTCCGGTCTTATCTACGAGCAGTACTTC
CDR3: CASSSGLIYEQYF

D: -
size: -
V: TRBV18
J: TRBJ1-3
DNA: TGTGCCAGCTCACCGAGGCCGCCAGGGATAGACACCATATATTTT
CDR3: CASSPRPPGIDTIYF

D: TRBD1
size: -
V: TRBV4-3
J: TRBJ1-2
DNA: TGCGCCAGCAGCCAAGCTCCTATGGGACAGGGCGTCGATGGCTACACCTTC
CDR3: CASSQAPMGQGVDGYTF

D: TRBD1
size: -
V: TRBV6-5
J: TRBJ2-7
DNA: TGTGCCAGCAGTTACTTTCAGACAGGGGGTTACGAGCAGTACTTC
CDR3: CASSYFQTGGYEQYF

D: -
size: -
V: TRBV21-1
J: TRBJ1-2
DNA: TGTGCCAGCAGCCCCCGGGCCCCGGTAGCTAACTATGGCTACACCTTC
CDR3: CASSPRAPVANYGYTF

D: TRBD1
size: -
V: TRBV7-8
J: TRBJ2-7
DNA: TGTGCCAGCAGCTTAGAGACAGGGGACTACGAGCAGTACTTC
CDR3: CASSLETGDYEQYF

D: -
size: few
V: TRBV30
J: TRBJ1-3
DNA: TGTGCCTGGAGGGGTGAGGGCTCTGGAAACACCATATATTTT
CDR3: CAWRGEGSGNTIYF

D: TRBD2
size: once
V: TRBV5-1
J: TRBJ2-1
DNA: TGCGCCAGCAGCTTGAGCCCCAGCGGGGGGGCCCGAAATGAGCAGTTCTTC
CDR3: CASSLSPSGGARNEQFF

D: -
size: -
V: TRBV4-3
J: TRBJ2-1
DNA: TGCGCCAGCAGCCAAGGAACCGACAATGAGCAGTTCTTC
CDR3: CASSQGTDNEQFF

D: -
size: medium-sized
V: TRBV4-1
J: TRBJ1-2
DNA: TGCGCCAGCAGCCAAGAGTCGACCCTTAACTATGGCTACACCTTC
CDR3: CASSQESTLNYGYTF

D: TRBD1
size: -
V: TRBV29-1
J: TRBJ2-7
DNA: TGCAGCGTTCGGACGAGGACAGGGGTCCGCGAGCAGTACTTC
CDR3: CSVRTRTGVREQYF

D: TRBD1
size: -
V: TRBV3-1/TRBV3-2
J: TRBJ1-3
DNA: TGTGCCAGCAGCCAACAGGGGGCTGGAAACACCATATATTTT
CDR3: CASSQQGAGNTIYF

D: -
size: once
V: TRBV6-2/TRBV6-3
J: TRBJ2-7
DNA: TGTGCCAGCAGTTACTCGGCTAGCGTGAACGAGCAGTACTTC
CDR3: CASSYSASVNEQYF

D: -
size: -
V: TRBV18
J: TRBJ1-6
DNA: TGTGCCAGCTCACTGCAGGCCTATAATTCACCCCTCCACTTT
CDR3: CASSLQAYNSPLHF

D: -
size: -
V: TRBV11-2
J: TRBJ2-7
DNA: TGTGCCAGCAGCTTATTAGTCGGGGACTACGAGCAGTACTTC
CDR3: CASSLLVGDYEQYF

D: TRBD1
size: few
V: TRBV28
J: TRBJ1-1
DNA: TGTGCCAGCAGTTTAGGAGGACAGGGCGTATCGGAAGCTTTCTTT
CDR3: CASSLGGQGVSEAFF

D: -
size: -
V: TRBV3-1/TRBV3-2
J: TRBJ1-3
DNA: TGTGCCAGCAGTTCCTCCGATCTGACATATTTT
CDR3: CASSSSDLTYF

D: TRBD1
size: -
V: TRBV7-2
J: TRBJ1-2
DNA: TGTGCCAGCAGCTTAGCGCCTATTTTTAGGGGGCGCTACTACTATGGCTACACCTTC
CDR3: CASSLAPIFRGRYYYGYTF

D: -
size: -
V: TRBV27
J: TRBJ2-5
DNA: TGTGCCAGCAGTTTATTCAACAGCCAAGAGACCCAGTACTTC
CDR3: CASSLFNSQETQYF

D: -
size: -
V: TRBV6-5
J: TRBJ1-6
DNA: TGTGCCAGCAGTTTCGGGACTAGGGCCTGGTCACCCCTCCACTTT
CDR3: CASSFGTRAWSPLHF

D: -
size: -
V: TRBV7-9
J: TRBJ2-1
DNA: TGTGCCAGCAGCTTAGTAGGGGGGCATTACAATGAGCAGTTCTTC
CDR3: CASSLVGGHYNEQFF

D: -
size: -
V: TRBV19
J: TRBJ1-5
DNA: TGTGCCAGTAGTGGTAGGGAGGGCCAGCCCCAGCATTTT
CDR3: CASSGREGQPQHF

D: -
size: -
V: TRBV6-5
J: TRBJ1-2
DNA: TGTGCCAGCTGGGGCCGGGGGGATTTGGGCTACACCTTC
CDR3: CASWGRGDLGYTF

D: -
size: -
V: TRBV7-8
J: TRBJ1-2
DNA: TGTGCCAGCAGCTTAGTACAGGGTAACGGCTACACCTTC
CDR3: CASSLVQGNGYTF

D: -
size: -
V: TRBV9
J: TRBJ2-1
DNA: TGTGCCAGCAGCGTAGAGTGGGGGGGGACAGGCCGCAATGAGCAGTTCTTC
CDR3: CASSVEWGGTGRNEQFF

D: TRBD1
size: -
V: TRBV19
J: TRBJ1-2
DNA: TGTGCCAGTAGTGCCGGGACAGGGGGCGCCTATGGCTACACCTTC
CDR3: CASSAGTGGAYGYTF

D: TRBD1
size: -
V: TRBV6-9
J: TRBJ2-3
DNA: TGTGCCAGCAGCACCGGGACAGGGGGCACAGATACGCAGTATTTT
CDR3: CASSTGTGGTDTQYF